The 10 T cell receptor beta chains below all came from one sample that was sequenced in a study of T cell responses to AZD1222 COVID-19 vaccine. The data were produced by immunoSEQ multiplex PCR, yet TCRdb's version contains in-frame clones alone and is incomplete. The sample includes 110,000 or so clones, approximately 90% seen only once; the top ten take approximately 7.1%. The sample here was peripheral blood, taken 28 days after the second AZD1222 dose. Every receptor here comes from an adult who received the AZD1222 COVID-19 vaccine.

CDR3 loop: CASSLLAGGPTAGELFF. CDR3 DNA: TGTGCCAGCAGCCTACTAGCGGGGGGGCCTACGGCCGGGGAGCTGTTTTTT. The rearrangement uses TRBV7-6 and TRBJ2-2; 13 bases are shared with TRBD2. The CDR3 is made up of 17 amino acids. The germline V gene encodes CDR1 SGHVS and CDR2 FNYEAQ. J lost 6 bases, V lost 5 bases, and 9 bases had no gene match.

The CDR3 nucleotides are TGTGCCAGTAGGAGGCGACGGGAGGGACGCGAGCAGTACTTC. Protein: CASRRRREGREQYF. The chain joins TRBV19 to TRBJ2-7, with TRBD2 matching over 8 bases. The CDR3 length is 14 residues. J gave up 6 bases and V 6 bases, and 10 bases lay outside the gene matches. Germline values: CDR1 LNHDA, CDR2 SQIVND (reference sequence).

The chain has TRBV19 and TRBJ1-4; weak D call: TRBD1 (5 bases). The CDR3 loop spans 16 amino acids. The ends were cut back, 5 bases at V and 3 bases at J, with 16 bases in the middle. Germline V gives CDR1 LNHDA, CDR2 SQIVND (reference sequence). The CDR3 region is CASSFPPGGANEKLFF. CDR3 nucleotide sequence: TGTGCCAGTAGTTTCCCGCCGGGGGGTGCTAATGAAAAACTGTTTTTT.

This chain links TRBV30 with TRBJ1-5; TRBD1 matches at 8 bases. The CDR3 consists of 15 residues. Germline CDR1 and CDR2: GTSNPN and SVGIG (reference sequence). Trimming took 3 bases from V and 2 from J; bases not matched to a gene: 6. The CDR3 loop reads CAWRDRALGNQPQHF. CDR3 sequence (DNA): TGTGCCTGGAGGGACAGGGCTTTAGGCAATCAGCCCCAGCATTTT. Full variable domain (rest looked up from reference TRBV30 and TRBJ1-5): SQTIHQWPATLVQPVGSPLSLECTVEGTSNPNLYWYRQAAGRGLQLLFYSVGIGQISSEVPQNLSASRPQDRQFILSSKKLLLSDSGFYLCAWRDRALGNQPQHFGDGTRLSIL.

This chain uses TRBV5-4 with TRBJ2-7, with 11 bases fitting TRBD2. V trimming: 0 bases; J trimming: 3 bases; junction bases outside the gene matches: 2. This CDR3 comprises 15 residues. From germline, CDR1 is SGHNT and CDR2 YYREEE (reference sequence). CDR3 nucleotides: TGTGCCAGCAGCTTGGGAGGGACTAGCGGCTACGAGCAGTACTTC. Protein: CASSLGGTSGYEQYF.

The J gene is TRBJ2-4, the V gene TRBV13, with 10 nucleotides matching TRBD2. The V segment lost 2 bases and the J segment 3 bases; nucleotides outside the gene matches: 1. Germline CDR1 reads PRHDT; CDR2 reads FYEKMQ (reference sequence). The CDR3 has 15 residues. The CDR3 DNA reads TGTGCCAGCAGCTTACCTAGCGGGAGCAAAAACATTCAGTACTTC. Its translation is CASSLPSGSKNIQYF.

This clone is medium-sized. The V call is TRBV28, the J call TRBJ1-6; 7 bases match TRBD1. CDR1 and CDR2 (germline): MDHEN, SYDVKM. With 5 bases clipped from V and 7 bases from J, the junction kept 5 bases outside the gene matches. The length of the CDR3 is 14 residues. The CDR3 DNA sequence: TGTGCCAGCAGTGCCGACAGGGAAAATTCACCCCTCCACTTT. It encodes CASSADRENSPLHF.

This sequence joins TRBV24-1 and TRBJ2-3; D tentatively reads TRBD1 or TRBD2 (5 bases each). The ends were cut back, 3 bases at V and 5 bases at J, with 14 bases in the middle. Germline V gene sequence: CDR1 KGHDR, CDR2 SFDVKD. This CDR3 has 15 residues. CDR3: CATSDPLGAGDTQYF. DNA for the CDR3: TGTGCCACCAGTGATCCCCTCGGGGCGGGAGATACGCAGTATTTT.

The chain employs TRBV19 and TRBJ2-7, with D perhaps TRBD1 (5 bases). The CDR3 has 13 amino acids. CDR1 is LNHDA, CDR2 SQIVND, per germline (reference sequence). V gave up 2 bases and J gave up 2 bases, with 7 bases separating them. As DNA, the CDR3 is TGTGCCAGTAGTATAAGGACAACCTACGAGCAGTACTTC. This translates into CASSIRTTYEQYF.

V is TRBV2 and J is TRBJ2-7; 12 bases agree with TRBD1. The J segment lost 5 bases and the V segment lost 6 bases, leaving 5 bases of the junction unmatched. The CDR3 runs to 14 residues. Germline CDR1 and CDR2: SNHLY and FYNNEI. In nucleotides, the CDR3 is TGTGCCAGCAGAACCGGGACAGGGGGCAACGAGCAGTACTTC. Amino acid sequence: CASRTGTGGNEQYF.